The 9 T cell receptor beta chains listed next were all sequenced from one sample in a study of T cells after yellow fever vaccination. Each CDR3 protein gets one entry after TCRdb re-called the 5' RACE reads with MiXCR. This sample has approximately 150,000 distinct CDR3 sequences, with around 9.7% found just once. Specimen: CD8+ T cells sorted from PBMCs, collected 45 days after the yellow fever booster vaccination. These TCRs come from a young man who received the YFV17D yellow fever vaccine.

This clonotype turned up a few times. The chain is built from TRBV10-2 and TRBJ2-3; D not resolved. V was clipped by 4 bases and J by 6 bases, with 8 bases between them. CDR1 WSHSY and CDR2 SAAADI come from the germline V gene. The CDR3 totals 12 residues. CDR3 bases: TGCGCCAGCAGTGGCACTGCTGATACGCAGTATTTT. Its translation: CASSGTADTQYF.

This clonotype has a handful of counts. The chain carries TRBV2 and TRBJ2-1, with TRBD1 matching over 9 bases. V lost 11 bases to trimming and J lost 6 bases; unmatched junction nucleotides: 26. Per the germline V gene, CDR1 is SNHLY and CDR2 is FYNNEI. The CDR3 runs 19 residues. The chain's CDR3 is CAGTNPRDRDHAYGNEQFF. As DNA, the CDR3 is TGTGCCGGGACGAATCCTCGGGACAGGGACCACGCGTACGGCAATGAGCAGTTCTTC.

The chain couples TRBV24-1 to TRBJ1-2; D is uncertain. The germline CDR1 and CDR2 sequences are KGHDR and SFDVKD. V was trimmed by 7 bases and J by 2 bases, leaving 16 bases between them. The CDR3 has 15 residues. The DNA of the CDR3 is TGTGCCACCAGAACCCTGACCTCCGGGAACTATGGCTACACCTTC. Its translation: CATRTLTSGNYGYTF.

This clonotype was counted between two and nine times. The chain recombines TRBV14 with TRBJ2-1; 12 nucleotides match TRBD2. From germline, CDR1 is SGHDN and CDR2 FVKESK. CDR3 length: 15 residues. The V and J ends lost 3 bases and 10 bases, in that order; junction bases with no gene match: 7. The CDR3 DNA sequence: TGTGCCAGCAGCCAGACTAGCGGGGGAGTAGGAGAGCAGTTCTTC. This sequence encodes CASSQTSGGVGEQFF.

The V gene is TRBV7-9, the J gene TRBJ2-2; no definite D call. The CDR3 has 16 amino acids. The V gene lost 4 bases and the J gene lost 1 base, with 13 bases spanning the gap. Germline values: CDR1 SEHNR, CDR2 FQNEAQ (reference sequence). The CDR3 here is CASSSIVLLNTGELFF. CDR3 bases: TGTGCCAGCAGCTCGATAGTTTTATTGAACACCGGGGAGCTGTTTTTT.

Only a few counts were recorded for this clonotype. The genes are TRBV7-6 and TRBJ1-6; the match to TRBD1 covers 7 bases. Germline V lookup: CDR1 SGHVS, CDR2 FNYEAQ. The CDR3 is 15 amino acids. With 4 bases clipped from V and 6 bases from J, the junction kept 6 bases outside the gene matches. The CDR3 DNA sequence: TGTGCCAGCAGCTCCGGGGACAGCCGTAATTCACCCCTCCACTTT. Protein product: CASSSGDSRNSPLHF. The whole variable domain, remainder taken from reference TRBV7-6 and TRBJ1-6, is GAGVSQSPRYKVTKRGQDVALRCDPISGHVSLYWYRQALGQGPEFLTYFNYEAQQDKSGLPNDRFSAERPEGSISTLTIQRTEQRDSAMYRCASSSGDSRNSPLHFGNGTRLTVT.

This clonotype occurred many times. The CDR3 here is CASSLARGATSVDTQYF. CDR3 bases: TGTGCCAGCAGTTTAGCGCGTGGGGCCACGTCAGTAGATACGCAGTATTTT. The J gene is TRBJ2-3, the V gene TRBV12-3 or TRBV12-4; tentative D call: TRBD1 (5 bases). Trimming stripped 0 bases from V and 5 bases from J, with 18 bases between. This CDR3 is 17 amino acids long.

This clonotype was counted at least ten times. This chain links TRBV7-2 with TRBJ2-7; D is possibly TRBD2 (6 bases). CDR3 length: 13 residues. V gave up 7 bases and J gave up 5 bases, with 15 bases separating them. Germline V gives CDR1 SGHTA, CDR2 FQGNSA. The CDR3, as DNA: TGTGCCAGCAAAGCGGGCCCGTCCGACGAGCAGTACTTC. Its protein is CASKAGPSDEQYF.

This clonotype was detected a few times. The gene calls are TRBV4-3 and TRBJ2-3; 11 bases align to TRBD2. Germline assignment: CDR1 LGHNA and CDR2 YSLEER. CDR3 length equals 16 residues. After removal of 0 bases from V and 3 bases from J, the junction contained 2 bases not matched to a gene. The CDR3 region has the DNA TGCGCCAGCAGCCAAGATAGCGGGGGGGCTACAGATACGCAGTATTTT. It translates to CASSQDSGGATDTQYF.